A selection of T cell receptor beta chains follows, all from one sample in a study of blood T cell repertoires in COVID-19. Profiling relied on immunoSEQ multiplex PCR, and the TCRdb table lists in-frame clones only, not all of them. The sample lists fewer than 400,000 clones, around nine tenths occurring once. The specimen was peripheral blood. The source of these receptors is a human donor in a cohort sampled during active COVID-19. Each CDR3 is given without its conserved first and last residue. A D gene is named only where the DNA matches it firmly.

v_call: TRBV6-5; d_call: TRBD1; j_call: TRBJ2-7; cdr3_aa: ASTRGQHYEQY
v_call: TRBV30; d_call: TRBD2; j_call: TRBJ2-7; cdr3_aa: AWTRIAGGYRLEQY
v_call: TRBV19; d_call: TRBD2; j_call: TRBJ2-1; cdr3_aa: ASSPDIAGSSYNEQF
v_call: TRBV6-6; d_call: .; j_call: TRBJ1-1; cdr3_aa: ASSYGRGNTEAF
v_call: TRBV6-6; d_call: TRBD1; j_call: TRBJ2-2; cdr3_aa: ASSRKRQGQNTGELF
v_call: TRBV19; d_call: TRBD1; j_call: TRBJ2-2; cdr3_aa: ASSIQGADTGELF
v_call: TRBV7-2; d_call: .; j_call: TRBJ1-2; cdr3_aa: ASSLVFAGAGYT
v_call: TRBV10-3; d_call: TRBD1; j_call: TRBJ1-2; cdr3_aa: AIRSSGTAIKVYGYT
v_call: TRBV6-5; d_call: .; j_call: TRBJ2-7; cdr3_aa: ASSSQERIHYEQY
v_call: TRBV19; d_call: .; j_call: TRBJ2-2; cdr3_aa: ASNRPSGTGELF
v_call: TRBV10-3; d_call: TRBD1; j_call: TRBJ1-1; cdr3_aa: AISPGDRTF